This T cell receptor beta chain was captured by sequencing in a study of vaccination and CD4 T cells after COVID-19. This clonotype was recorded a few times. The antigen remains unidentified. At the Johns Hopkins FTIC core, DNA taken from cultured CD4+ T cells was sequenced by way of the Oncomine TCR Beta short-read assay. TCRdb re-called the PCR reads with MiXCR, one entry per CDR3 protein. The sample lists 16,000 or so distinct CDR3 sequences; around 47% were seen once. Treatment indicated: roughly 10-day PBMC culture with coronavirus spike peptide pools or control peptides (ViraFEST assay). The trim removed 6 bases at V and 3 bases at J, leaving 1 base unmatched. Germline lookup yields CDR1 ENHRY and CDR2 SYGVKD. The CDR3 extends over 13 amino acids.

The sequence came from a human donor who had recovered from COVID-19. Material: CD4+ T cells from blood, cultured in vitro, obtained after SARS-CoV-2 vaccination. The J gene is TRBJ2-2, the V gene TRBV10-3; 7 positions match TRBD1. This CDR3 is CAIRGQDTGELFF. CDR3 nucleotides: TGTGCCATCAGAGGACAGGACACCGGGGAGCTGTTTTTT.